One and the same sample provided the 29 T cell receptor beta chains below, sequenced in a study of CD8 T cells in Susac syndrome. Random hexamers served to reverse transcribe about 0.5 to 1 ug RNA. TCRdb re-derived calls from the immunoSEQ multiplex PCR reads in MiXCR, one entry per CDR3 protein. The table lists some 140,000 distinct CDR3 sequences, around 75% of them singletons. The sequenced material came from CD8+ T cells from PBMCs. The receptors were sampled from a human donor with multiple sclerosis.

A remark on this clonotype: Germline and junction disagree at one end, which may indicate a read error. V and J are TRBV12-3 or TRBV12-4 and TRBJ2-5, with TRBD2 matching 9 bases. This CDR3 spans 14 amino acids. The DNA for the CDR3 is TGTGCCAGCAGTCTAGCGGGGAGCCAAGAGACCCAGTACTTC. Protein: CASSLAGSQETQYF.

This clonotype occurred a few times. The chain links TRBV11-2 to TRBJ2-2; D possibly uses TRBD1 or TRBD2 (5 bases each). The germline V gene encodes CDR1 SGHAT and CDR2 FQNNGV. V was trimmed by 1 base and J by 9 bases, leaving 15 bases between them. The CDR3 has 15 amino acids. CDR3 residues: CASSLVPEGTRELFF. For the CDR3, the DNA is TGTGCCAGCAGCTTAGTGCCAGAAGGGACCAGGGAGCTGTTTTTT.

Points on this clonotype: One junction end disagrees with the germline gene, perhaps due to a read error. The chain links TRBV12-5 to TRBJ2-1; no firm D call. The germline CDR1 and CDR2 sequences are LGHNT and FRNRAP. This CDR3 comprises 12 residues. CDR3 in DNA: TGTGCTAGTGGTTTGGCTAACTATGACATGCTCTTC. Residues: CASGLANYDMLF. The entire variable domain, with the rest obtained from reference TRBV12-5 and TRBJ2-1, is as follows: DARVTQTPRHKVTEMGQEVTMRCQPILGHNTVFWYRQTMMQGLELLAYFRNRAPLDDSGMPKDRFSAEMPDATLATLKIQPSEPRDSAVYFCASGLANYDMLFGPGTRLTVL.

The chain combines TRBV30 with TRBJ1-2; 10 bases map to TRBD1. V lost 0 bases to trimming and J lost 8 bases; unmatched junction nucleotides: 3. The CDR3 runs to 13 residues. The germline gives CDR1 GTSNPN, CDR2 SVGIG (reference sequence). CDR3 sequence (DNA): TGTGCCTGGAGTGTTGGGACAGGGGACGGCTACACCTTC. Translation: CAWSVGTGDGYTF.

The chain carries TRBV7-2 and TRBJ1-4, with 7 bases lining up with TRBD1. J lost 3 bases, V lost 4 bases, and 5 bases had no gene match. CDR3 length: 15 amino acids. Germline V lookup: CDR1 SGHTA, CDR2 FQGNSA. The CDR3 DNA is TGTGCCAGCAGCTCGCCGGGACAGCCTAATGAAAAACTGTTTTTT. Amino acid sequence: CASSSPGQPNEKLFF.

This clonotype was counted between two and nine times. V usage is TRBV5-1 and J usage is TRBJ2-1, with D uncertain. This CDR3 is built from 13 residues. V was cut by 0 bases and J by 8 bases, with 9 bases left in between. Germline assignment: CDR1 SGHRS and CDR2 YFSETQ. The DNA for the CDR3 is TGCGCCAGCAGCTTGGTATATATCGATGAGCAGTTCTTC. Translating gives CASSLVYIDEQFF.

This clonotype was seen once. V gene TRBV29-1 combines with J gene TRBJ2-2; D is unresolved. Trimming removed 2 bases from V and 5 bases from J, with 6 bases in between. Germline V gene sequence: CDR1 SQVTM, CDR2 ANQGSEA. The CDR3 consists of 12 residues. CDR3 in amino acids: CSVELGTGELFF. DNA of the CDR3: TGCAGCGTTGAATTGGGAACCGGGGAGCTGTTTTTT.

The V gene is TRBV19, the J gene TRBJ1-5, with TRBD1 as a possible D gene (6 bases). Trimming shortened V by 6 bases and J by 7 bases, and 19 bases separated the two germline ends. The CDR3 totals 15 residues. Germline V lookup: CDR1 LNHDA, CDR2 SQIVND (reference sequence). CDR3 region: CASSLAAGGGQPQHF. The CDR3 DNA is TGTGCCAGTAGCCTCGCCGCGGGGGGGGGCCAGCCCCAGCATTTT.

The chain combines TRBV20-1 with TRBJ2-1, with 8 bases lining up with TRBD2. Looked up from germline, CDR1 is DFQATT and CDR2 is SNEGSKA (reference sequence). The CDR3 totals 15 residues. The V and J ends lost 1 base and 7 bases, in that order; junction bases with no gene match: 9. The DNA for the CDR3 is TGCAGTGCTAGAGCCGGGAGGGCCGAATGGAATGAGCAGTTCTTC. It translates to CSARAGRAEWNEQFF.

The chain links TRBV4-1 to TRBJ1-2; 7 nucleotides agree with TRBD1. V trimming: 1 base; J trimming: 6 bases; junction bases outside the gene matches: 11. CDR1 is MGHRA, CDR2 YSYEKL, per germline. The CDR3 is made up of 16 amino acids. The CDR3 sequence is CASSQAPGGITHGYTF. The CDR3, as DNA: TGCGCCAGCAGCCAAGCCCCAGGGGGAATTACCCATGGCTACACCTTC.

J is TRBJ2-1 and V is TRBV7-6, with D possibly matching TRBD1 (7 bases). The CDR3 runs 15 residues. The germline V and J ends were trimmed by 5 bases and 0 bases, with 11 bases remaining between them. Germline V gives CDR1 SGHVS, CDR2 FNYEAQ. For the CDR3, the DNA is TGTGCCAGCAGCGGGCGGGACAGCTCCTACAATGAGCAGTTCTTC. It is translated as CASSGRDSSYNEQFF. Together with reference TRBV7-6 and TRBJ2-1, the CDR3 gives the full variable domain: GAGVSQSPRYKVTKRGQDVALRCDPISGHVSLYWYRQALGQGPEFLTYFNYEAQQDKSGLPNDRFSAERPEGSISTLTIQRTEQRDSAMYRCASSGRDSSYNEQFFGPGTRLTVL.

CDR3 DNA: TGCAGTGCTAGGCCCTCGACGGGCCCCTTCGAAAAACTGTTTTTT. Amino acids: CSARPSTGPFEKLFF. This chain links TRBV20-1 with TRBJ1-4; no clear D gene. The CDR3 loop spans 15 amino acids. V lost 3 bases and J 8 bases, leaving 19 bases between the germline ends. The germline gives CDR1 DFQATT, CDR2 SNEGSKA (reference sequence).

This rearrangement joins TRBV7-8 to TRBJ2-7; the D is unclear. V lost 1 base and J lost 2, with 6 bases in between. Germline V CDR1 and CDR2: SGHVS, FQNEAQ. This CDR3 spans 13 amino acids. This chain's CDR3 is CASSLGDAYEQYF. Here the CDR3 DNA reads TGTGCCAGCAGCTTAGGAGATGCCTACGAGCAGTACTTC.

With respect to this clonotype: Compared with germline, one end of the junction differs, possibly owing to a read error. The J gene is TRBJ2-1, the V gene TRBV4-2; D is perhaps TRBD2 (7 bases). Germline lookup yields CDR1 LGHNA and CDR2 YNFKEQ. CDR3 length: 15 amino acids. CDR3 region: CASSPSRGAYNEQFF. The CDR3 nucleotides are TGTGCCAGCAGCCCCTCCCGGGGGGCCTATAATGAGCAGTTCTTC.

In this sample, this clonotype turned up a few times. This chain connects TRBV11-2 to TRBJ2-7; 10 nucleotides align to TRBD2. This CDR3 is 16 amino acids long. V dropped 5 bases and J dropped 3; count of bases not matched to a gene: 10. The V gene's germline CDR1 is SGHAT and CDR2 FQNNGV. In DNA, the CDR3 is TGTGCCAGCAGCCCCACGAGCGGGAGGGCCGTCTACGAGCAGTACGTC. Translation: CASSPTSGRAVYEQYV.

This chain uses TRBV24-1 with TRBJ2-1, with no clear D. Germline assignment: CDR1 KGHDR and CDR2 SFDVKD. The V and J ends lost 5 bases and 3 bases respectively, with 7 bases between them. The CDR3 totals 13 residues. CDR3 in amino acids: CATSVAFYNEQFF. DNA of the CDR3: TGTGCCACCAGTGTTGCATTCTACAATGAGCAGTTCTTC.

The CDR3 spells CASSYPPGEQFF. In DNA, the CDR3 is TGTGCCAGCAGCTACCCCCCGGGGGAGCAGTTCTTC. This chain connects TRBV7-3 to TRBJ2-1; D perhaps matches TRBD2 (5 bases). The CDR3 spans 12 residues. From germline, CDR1 is SGHTA and CDR2 FQGTGA. V shed 4 bases and J shed 10 bases, with 11 bases lying between them.

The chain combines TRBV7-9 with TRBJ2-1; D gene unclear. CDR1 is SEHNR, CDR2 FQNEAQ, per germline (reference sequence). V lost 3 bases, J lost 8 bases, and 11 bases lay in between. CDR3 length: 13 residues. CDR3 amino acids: CASSFHTGYEQFF. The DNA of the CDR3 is TGTGCCAGCAGCTTCCACACCGGGTATGAGCAGTTCTTC.

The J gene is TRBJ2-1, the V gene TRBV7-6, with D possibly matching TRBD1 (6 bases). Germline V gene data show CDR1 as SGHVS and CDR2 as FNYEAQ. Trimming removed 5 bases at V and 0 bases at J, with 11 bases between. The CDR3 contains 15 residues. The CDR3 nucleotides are TGTGCCAGCAGCCCTCAGGGGAGCTCCTACAATGAGCAGTTCTTC. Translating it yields CASSPQGSSYNEQFF.

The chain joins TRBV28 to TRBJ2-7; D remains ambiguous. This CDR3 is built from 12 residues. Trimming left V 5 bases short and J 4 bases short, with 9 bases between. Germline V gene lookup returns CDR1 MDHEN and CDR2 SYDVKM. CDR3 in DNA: TGTGCCAGCAGTGGCCAGGAATACGAGCAGTACTTC. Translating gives CASSGQEYEQYF. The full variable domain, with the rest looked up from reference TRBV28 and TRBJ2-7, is DVKVTQSSRYLVKRTGEKVFLECVQDMDHENMFWYRQDPGLGLRLIYFSYDVKMKEKGDIPEGYSVSREKKERFSLILESASTNQTSMYLCASSGQEYEQYFGPGTRLTVT.

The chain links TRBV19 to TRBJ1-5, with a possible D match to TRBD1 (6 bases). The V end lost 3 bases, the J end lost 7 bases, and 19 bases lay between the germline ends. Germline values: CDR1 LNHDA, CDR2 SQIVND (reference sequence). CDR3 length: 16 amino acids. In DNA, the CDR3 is TGTGCCAGTAGTATCGGCCCCGGGGGCGCACAACAGCCCCAGCATTTT. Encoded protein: CASSIGPGGAQQPQHF.

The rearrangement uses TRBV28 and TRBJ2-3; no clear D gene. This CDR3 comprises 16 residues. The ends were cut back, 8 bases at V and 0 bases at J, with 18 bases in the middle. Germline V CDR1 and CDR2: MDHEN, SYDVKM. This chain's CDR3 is CASRVSRAASTDTQYF. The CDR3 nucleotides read TGTGCCAGCCGAGTAAGCCGGGCCGCTAGCACAGATACGCAGTATTTT. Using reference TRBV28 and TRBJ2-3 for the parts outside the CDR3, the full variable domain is DVKVTQSSRYLVKRTGEKVFLECVQDMDHENMFWYRQDPGLGLRLIYFSYDVKMKEKGDIPEGYSVSREKKERFSLILESASTNQTSMYLCASRVSRAASTDTQYFGPGTRLTVL.

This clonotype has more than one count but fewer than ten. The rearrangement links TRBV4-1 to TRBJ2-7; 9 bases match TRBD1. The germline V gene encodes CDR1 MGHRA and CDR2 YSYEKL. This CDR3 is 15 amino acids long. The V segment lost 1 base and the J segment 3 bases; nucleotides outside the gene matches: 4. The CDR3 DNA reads TGCGCCAGCAGCCAAGTAGGGACAGGGCTCTACGAGCAGTACTTC. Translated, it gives CASSQVGTGLYEQYF.

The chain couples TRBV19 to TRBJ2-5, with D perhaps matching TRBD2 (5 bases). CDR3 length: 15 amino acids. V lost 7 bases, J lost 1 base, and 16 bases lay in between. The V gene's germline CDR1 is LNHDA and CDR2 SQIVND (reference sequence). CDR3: CASKIRGSRQETQYF. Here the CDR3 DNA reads TGTGCCAGTAAGATCCGGGGAAGTCGCCAAGAGACCCAGTACTTC.

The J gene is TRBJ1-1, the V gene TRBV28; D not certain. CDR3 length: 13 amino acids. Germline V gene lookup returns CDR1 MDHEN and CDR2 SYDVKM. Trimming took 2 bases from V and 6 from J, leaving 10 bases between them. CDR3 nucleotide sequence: TGTGCCAGCAGTTTAGTCTATTCCTCTGAAGCTTTCTTT. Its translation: CASSLVYSSEAFF.

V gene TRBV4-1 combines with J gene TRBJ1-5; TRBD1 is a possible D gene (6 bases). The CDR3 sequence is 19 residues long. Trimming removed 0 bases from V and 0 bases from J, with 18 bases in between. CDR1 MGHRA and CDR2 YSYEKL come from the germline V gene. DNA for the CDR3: TGCGCCAGCAGCCAAGATCCCGCCAGGGGCACCGGTAGCAATCAGCCCCAGCATTTT. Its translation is CASSQDPARGTGSNQPQHF.

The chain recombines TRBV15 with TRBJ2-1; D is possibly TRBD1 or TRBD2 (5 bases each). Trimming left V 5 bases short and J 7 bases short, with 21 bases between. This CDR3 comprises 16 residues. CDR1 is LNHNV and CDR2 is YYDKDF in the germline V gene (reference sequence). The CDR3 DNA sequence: TGTGCCACCAGCGGGGGTGGGGCGGCGATAGGTAATGAGCAGTTCTTC. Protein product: CATSGGGAAIGNEQFF.

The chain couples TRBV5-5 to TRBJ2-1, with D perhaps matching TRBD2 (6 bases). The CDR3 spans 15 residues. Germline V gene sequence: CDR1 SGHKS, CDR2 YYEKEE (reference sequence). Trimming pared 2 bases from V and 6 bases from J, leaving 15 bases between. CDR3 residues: CASSFGRSTINEQFF. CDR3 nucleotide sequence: TGTGCCAGCAGCTTTGGGAGGAGCACCATCAATGAGCAGTTCTTC.

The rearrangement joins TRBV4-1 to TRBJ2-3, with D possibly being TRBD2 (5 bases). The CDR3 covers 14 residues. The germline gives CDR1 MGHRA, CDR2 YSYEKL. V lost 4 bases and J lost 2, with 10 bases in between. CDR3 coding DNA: TGCGCCAGCAGCCCCTGGCTAGCCACAGATACGCAGTATTTT. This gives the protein CASSPWLATDTQYF.